The T cell receptor beta chain described here comes from a study of cytomegalovirus exposure and HLA in healthy donors. Study outcomes and limitations: Researchers reported in a later analysis that common viral pathogens appeared linked to several top clusters. A few CMV-associated chains were confirmed in vitro to be specific for CMV antigens.

Per germline, CDR1 LGHNA and CDR2 YSLEER. Trimming removed 0 bases from V and 1 base from J; junction bases left unmatched: 7. The CDR3 sequence is 19 residues long. PCR was performed using 60 Vbeta and 13 Jbeta primers. Clones were sequenced by immunoSEQ multiplex PCR, and TCRdb holds only the in-frame ones, with some missing. Here the sample spans some 180,000 clones, about three quarters being singletons. This clone was detected only once. Its cognate antigen is unknown. Sequencing was done on a sample of PBMCs. The rearrangement uses TRBV4-3 and TRBJ2-1; 12 bases are a match to TRBD2. The sequence derives from a woman aged 60-75 years in good health and CMV-seropositive. The CDR3 DNA sequence: TGCGCCAGCAGCCAAGAAGGGCTAGCGGGGGGGTCGTCCTACAATGAGCAGTTCTTC. The encoded protein is CASSQEGLAGGSSYNEQFF.